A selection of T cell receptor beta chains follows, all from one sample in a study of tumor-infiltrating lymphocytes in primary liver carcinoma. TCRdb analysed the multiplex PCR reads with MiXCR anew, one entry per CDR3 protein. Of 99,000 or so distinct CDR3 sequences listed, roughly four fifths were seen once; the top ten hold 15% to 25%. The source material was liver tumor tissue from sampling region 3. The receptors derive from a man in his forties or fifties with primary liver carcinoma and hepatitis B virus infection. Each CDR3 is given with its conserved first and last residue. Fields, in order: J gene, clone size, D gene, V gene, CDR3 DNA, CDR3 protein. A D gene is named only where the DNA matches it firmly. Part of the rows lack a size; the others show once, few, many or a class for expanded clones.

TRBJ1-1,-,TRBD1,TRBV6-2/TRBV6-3,TGTGCCAGCAGACTCATACAGGGGAGGGGGACTGAAGATTCCTTT,CASRLIQGRGTEDSF
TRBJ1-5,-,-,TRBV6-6,TGTGCCAGCAGTTACTCTGACTCTGCCCAGTTCTCCAATCAGCCCCAGCATTTT,CASSYSDSAQFSNQPQHF
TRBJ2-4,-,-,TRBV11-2,TGTGCCTGCAGCTTAGACCGGACAGCTCTAGCCAAATACATCCAGTACTTC,CACSLDRTALAKYIQYF
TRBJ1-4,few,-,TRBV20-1,TGCAGTGCCCGCACCCAGGGGGAAAAACTGTTTTTT,CSARTQGEKLFF
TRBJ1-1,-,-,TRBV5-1,TGCGCCAGCAGCTCTCACGGGACAAGGGAGACTGAAGCTTTCTTT,CASSSHGTRETEAFF
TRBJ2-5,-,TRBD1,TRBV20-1,TGCAGTGCTAGACCGGGACAGGATCCGGGAGAGACCCAGTACTTC,CSARPGQDPGETQYF
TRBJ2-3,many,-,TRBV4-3,TGCGCCAGCAGCCAAGTTGTTCTCTCAGATACGCAGTATTTT,CASSQVVLSDTQYF
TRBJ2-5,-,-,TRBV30,TGTGCCTTAAACACTGGGGGGGCAGAGACCCAGCATTTC,CALNTGGAETQHF
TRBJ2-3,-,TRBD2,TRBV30,TGTGCCTGGAGTGTACTAAGCGGGAGGCACACAGATACCCCATATTTT,CAWSVLSGRHTDTPYF
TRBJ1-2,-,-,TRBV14,TGTGCCAACAGCCAAGATTTGGAGTCAGGCTACATCTTC,CANSQDLESGYIF
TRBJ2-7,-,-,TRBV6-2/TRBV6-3,TGTGTCAGCAGCTCAGGGAAGGACTACGAGCAGTACTTC,CVSSSGKDYEQYF
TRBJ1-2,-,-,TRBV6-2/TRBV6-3,TGTACCAGCAGCTCCGGACCAATGGACTATGGCTACACCTTT,CTSSSGPMDYGYTF
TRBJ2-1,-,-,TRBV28,TGTGCCATCAGGGGAGGACAGGCTTCTGTCAATGAGCAGTTCTTC,CAIRGGQASVNEQFF
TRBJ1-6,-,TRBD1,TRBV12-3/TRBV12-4,TGTCTCAGCAGTTTAGTTCCGGGACAGGGAGGTTCACCCCTCCACTTT,CLSSLVPGQGGSPLHF
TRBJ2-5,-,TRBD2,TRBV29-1,TGCAGCCTTCGGACTAGCGGGAGATGGGCAGAGACGCAGTACTTC,CSLRTSGRWAETQYF
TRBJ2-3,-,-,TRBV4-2,TGTGCCAGCAGCCAAGAAACAAGGCCTAGGTCATATACGCAGTATTTT,CASSQETRPRSYTQYF
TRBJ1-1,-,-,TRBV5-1,TGCAACAGCAGCGAATTAGGGGTTACGAACACTAAAGCTTTCTTT,CNSSELGVTNTKAFF
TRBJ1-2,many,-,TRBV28,TGTGCCAGCAACGAGCTTCAGGGGCGCGGGAACTATGGCTACACCTTC,CASNELQGRGNYGYTF
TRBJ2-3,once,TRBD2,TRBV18,TGTGCCAGCTCGTCGACTAGCGGGAGTACATGTACGCAGTATTTT,CASSSTSGSTCTQYF
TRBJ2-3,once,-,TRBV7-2,TGTGCCAGCACCCTGTGGGAGACCTTCACAGATACGCAGTATTTT,CASTLWETFTDTQYF
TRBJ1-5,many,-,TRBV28,TGTGCCAGCAAAAAACGGGGGTTTCAGCCCCAGCATTTT,CASKKRGFQPQHF
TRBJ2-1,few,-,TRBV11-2,TGTGTCAGCAGCCCCGGGACTTCCTCCTACAATGAGCAGTTCTTC,CVSSPGTSSYNEQFF
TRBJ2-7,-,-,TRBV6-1,TGTGCCAGCCGTCGGGGCCTGTGCTCCTACGACCAGTACTTC,CASRRGLCSYDQYF
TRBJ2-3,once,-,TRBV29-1,TGCTGCGTTCCGGGGATAGGGGCGTCAGATACGCAGTATTTT,CCVPGIGASDTQYF
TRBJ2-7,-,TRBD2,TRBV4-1,TGCGCCAGCAGCCGAACTAGCGGTAGCTCCTACGAGGAGTACTTC,CASSRTSGSSYEEYF
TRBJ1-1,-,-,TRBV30,TGTGCCTCGAGAGACCAAGGAAGGGGGGCTAACACTGAAGCTTTCTTT,CASRDQGRGANTEAFF
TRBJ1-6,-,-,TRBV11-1,TGTGACAACAGCCGGACACTGGTATCATCCCTCCACTTT,CDNSRTLVSSLHF
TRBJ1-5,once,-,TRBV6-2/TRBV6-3,TGTGCCAGCAGCCCACCGGCCGCGGGGACCAGCAATCAGCCCCCACATTTT,CASSPPAAGTSNQPPHF
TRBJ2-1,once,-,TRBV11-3,TGTACTAGCAGCTTAGGGGTCAGCAACAATGATCAGTTCTTC,CTSSLGVSNNDQFF
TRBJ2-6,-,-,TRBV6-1,TGTGCCAGCAGTGCCCGGGACACAATCTCTGAGGCCAACGTCCTGTCTTTC,CASSARDTISEANVLSF
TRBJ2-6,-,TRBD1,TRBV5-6,TGTGCCAGCAGATTGGCCCGGACAGGGAAGGCTGGGGCCAACGTCCTAACTTTC,CASRLARTGKAGANVLTF
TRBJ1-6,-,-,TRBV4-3,TGCGCCAGTAGCCAAGACCTCCAAGGGCAGGGGTCGTCCTATAATTCACTCCTCCACTTT,CASSQDLQGQGSSYNSLLHF
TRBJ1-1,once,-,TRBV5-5,TGTGTCAGCAGTTTCCAACAGGGAACTTTGGCCACTGAAGCTTTCTTT,CVSSFQQGTLATEAFF
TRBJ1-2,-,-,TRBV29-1,TGCAGCGTTATGAATGCGGGGAAGAGGAACTATGGCTATACCTTC,CSVMNAGKRNYGYTF
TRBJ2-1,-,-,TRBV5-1,TGCGTCAGCAGCCACTTAGACGGTGGGCAGTTCTTC,CVSSHLDGGQFF
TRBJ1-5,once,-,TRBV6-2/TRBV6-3,TGTGCCTGCAGCCTCGACAGGAGGAATCAGCCCCAGCATTTT,CACSLDRRNQPQHF
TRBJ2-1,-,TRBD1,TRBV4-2,TGTGCCAGCAACCACGCCGAGGGACAGGGGAACAATGTGCAGTTCTTC,CASNHAEGQGNNVQFF
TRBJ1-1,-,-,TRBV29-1,TGCAGCGTCGGATCCGGGTGGGGCATGAACACTGAAGTTTTCTTT,CSVGSGWGMNTEVFF
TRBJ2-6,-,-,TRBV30,TGTGCCATCCTCTCTGGAGCCAACGTCCTGACTTTC,CAILSGANVLTF
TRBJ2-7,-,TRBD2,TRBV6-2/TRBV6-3,TGTGCCAGCAGTATAGCGGGAGGACACGGCGAGCAGCACTTC,CASSIAGGHGEQHF
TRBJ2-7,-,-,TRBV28,TGTGCCAGCAGTTTACAGTGGCCCGTGTGGCAGTACTTC,CASSLQWPVWQYF
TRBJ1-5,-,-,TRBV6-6,TGTGTCAACAGTTACTCCGGAACTCAGCCCCAGCATTTT,CVNSYSGTQPQHF
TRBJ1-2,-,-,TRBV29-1,TGCAGCGTTCACGGGGATGGCTACACCTTC,CSVHGDGYTF
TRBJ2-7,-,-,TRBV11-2,TGTGCCAGCAGTTTTGGCCAGCTATACAAGCAGTACTTC,CASSFGQLYKQYF
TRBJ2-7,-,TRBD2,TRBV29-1,TGCATCGTTAAACCGGGACTAGGTATCCACGAGCAGTACTTC,CIVKPGLGIHEQYF
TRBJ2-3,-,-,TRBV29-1,TGCGGCCTTGGGGGTACAGATACGCAGTATTTT,CGLGGTDTQYF
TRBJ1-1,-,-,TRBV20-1,TGCAGTGTTTCTGGACAACCCAAAGCTTTCTTT,CSVSGQPKAFF
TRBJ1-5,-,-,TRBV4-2,TGTGTCAGCAGCGAGGCGGCGGGGGTAGGCAATCAGCCCCAGCATTTT,CVSSEAAGVGNQPQHF
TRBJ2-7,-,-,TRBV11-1,TGTGCCGGCAGCTTAACGGCATCGGGAGAATATGAGCAGTACTTC,CAGSLTASGEYEQYF
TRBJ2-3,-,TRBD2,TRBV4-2,TGTGCCAGCAGCCAAGTGTCCATCGGTAGCGGGATGGCAACAGATACGCAGTATTTT,CASSQVSIGSGMATDTQYF
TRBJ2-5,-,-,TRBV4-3,TGCGCCAGCAGTCAATTTATAACGACTTCCCAAGAGACCCAGCACTTC,CASSQFITTSQETQHF
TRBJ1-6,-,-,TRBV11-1,TGTGGCAGCAGTTGGACACTTGTTTCACCCCTCCACTTT,CGSSWTLVSPLHF
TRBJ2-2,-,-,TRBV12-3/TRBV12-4,TGTGCCAGCAGTTTGGACTACACCGGGGAGCCGTTTTTT,CASSLDYTGEPFF
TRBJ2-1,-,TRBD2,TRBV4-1,TGCACCAGCACCCAAGACCGAGGAGGGAGGGCCAGGGTTCGCAATGAGGAGTTCTTC,CTSTQDRGGRARVRNEEFF
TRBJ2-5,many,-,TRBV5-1,TGCGCCAGCAGCTCACCAGGGGACCAGTACTTC,CASSSPGDQYF